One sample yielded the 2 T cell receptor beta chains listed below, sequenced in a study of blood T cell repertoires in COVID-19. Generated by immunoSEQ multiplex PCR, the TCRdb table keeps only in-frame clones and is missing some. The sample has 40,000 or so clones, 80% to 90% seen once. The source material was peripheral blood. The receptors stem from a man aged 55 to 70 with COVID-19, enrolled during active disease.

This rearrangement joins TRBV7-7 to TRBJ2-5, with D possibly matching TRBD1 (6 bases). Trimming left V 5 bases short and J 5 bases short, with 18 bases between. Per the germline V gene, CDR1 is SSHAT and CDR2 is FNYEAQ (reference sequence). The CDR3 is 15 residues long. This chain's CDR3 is CASSPTGSLLETQYF. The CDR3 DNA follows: TGTGCCAGCAGCCCCACAGGGAGCTTATTGGAGACCCAGTACTTC.

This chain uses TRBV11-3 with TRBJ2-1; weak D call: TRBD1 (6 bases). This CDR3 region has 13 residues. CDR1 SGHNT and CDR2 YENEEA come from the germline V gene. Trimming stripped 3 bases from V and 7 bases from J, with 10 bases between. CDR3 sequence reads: CASSFYGTNEQFF. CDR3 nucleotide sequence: TGTGCCAGCAGCTTCTACGGGACAAATGAGCAGTTCTTC.